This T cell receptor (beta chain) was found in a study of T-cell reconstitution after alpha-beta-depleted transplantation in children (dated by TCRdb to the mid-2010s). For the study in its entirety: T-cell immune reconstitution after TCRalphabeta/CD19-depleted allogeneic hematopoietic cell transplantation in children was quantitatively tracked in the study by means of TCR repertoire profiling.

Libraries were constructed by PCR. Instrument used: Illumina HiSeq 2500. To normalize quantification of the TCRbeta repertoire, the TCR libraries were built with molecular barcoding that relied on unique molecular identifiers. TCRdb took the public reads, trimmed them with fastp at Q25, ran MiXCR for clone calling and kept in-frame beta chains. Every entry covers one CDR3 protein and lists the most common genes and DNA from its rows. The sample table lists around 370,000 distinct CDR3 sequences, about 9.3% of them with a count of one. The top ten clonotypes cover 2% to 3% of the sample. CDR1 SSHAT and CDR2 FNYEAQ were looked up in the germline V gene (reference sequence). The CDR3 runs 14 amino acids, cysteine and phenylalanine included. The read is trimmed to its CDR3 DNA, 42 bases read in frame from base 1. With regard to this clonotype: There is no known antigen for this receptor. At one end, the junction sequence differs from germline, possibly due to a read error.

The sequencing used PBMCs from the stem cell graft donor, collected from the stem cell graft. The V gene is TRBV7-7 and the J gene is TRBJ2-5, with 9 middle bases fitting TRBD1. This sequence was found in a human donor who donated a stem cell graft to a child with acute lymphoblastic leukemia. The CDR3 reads CASSTGTGKETQYF. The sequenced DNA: TGTGCTAGCAGCACCGGGACAGGGAAGGAGACCCAGTACTTC.